This T cell receptor (beta chain) came from a study of blood T cell repertoires in COVID-19. Overall study: Researchers got acute and convalescent COVID-19 samples from the United States, Italy and Spain. Nucleic acid was either cDNA or gDNA, and it came from T cells, B-cell-depleted T cells, or PBMCs.

The germline V gene has CDR1 ENHRY and CDR2 SYGVKD. V was clipped by 6 bases and J by 4 bases, with 10 bases between them. This CDR3 region has 13 residues. Per the original methods: Estimation of nucleated cell counts was performed using reference gene primer amplification. Some clones are missing from TCRdb's copy, which holds only in-frame ones; the method was immunoSEQ multiplex PCR. V and J calls and clone size are copied from that table; D and trimming were computed from the DNA. Of fewer than 150,000 clones in the sample, 85% were seen once. The TCR originated in a human donor in a cohort sampled during active COVID-19. Sequenced: peripheral blood. The V call is TRBV10-3, the J call TRBJ1-3; D not resolved. This chain's CDR3 is CAISPPGGNTIYF. As DNA, the CDR3 is TGTGCCATCAGCCCGCCAGGAGGAAACACCATATATTTT.